A selection of T cell receptor beta chains follows, all from one sample in a study of blood T cell repertoires in COVID-19. The table came from immunoSEQ multiplex PCR; TCRdb's copy has only in-frame clones and leaves some out. The sample gives under 450,000 clones, approximately 90% of which show up once; about 1.6% is in the top ten. The specimen was peripheral blood. The receptor source for this set is a woman aged 40-49 years with COVID-19, enrolled during active disease. The CDR3 runs from the conserved cysteine through the conserved F or W. A D gene is named only where the DNA matches it firmly. A clone size is listed for some rows: how often the clone was seen (once, few, many), or a class if it is expanded.

>once|TRBV24-1|TRBJ2-5|TRBD1
CATSGTGVQETQYF
TGTGCCACCAGTGGGACAGGGGTTCAAGAGACCCAGTACTTC
>few|TRBV7-9|TRBJ2-5|TRBD2
CASSLMIRVAGETQYF
TGTGCCAGCAGCTTAATGATTCGTGTAGCGGGGGAGACCCAGTACTTC
>NA|TRBV28|TRBJ1-6|TRBD1
CASSLSTGTGDSPLHF
TGTGCCAGCAGTTTATCGACCGGGACAGGGGATTCACCCCTCCACTTT
>NA|TRBV3-1/TRBV3-2|TRBJ1-4|NA
CASSPSVDNEKLFF
TGTGCCAGCAGTCCCAGCGTAGATAATGAAAAACTGTTTTTT
>NA|TRBV7-2|TRBJ2-1|TRBD2
CASSFATSGRLYNEQFF
TGTGCCAGCAGCTTCGCAACTAGCGGGAGACTGTACAATGAGCAGTTCTTC
>NA|TRBV2|TRBJ2-7|NA
CASSEYGYF
TGTGCCAGCAGTGAATACGGGTACTTC
>NA|TRBV20-1|TRBJ1-4|NA
CSASLNEKLFF
TGCAGTGCTAGCCTTAATGAAAAACTGTTTTTT
>once|TRBV19|TRBJ2-1|TRBD2
CASSSHSVAGSSYNEQFF
TGTGCCAGTAGTTCCCACTCGGTAGCGGGAAGCTCCTACAATGAGCAGTTCTTC
>NA|TRBV5-1|TRBJ1-1|NA
CASSSRQIQAREAFF
TGCGCCAGCAGCTCCCGACAAATACAGGCCCGTGAAGCTTTCTTT
>NA|TRBV25-1|TRBJ1-1|TRBD1
CAGRDRGRAFF
TGTGCCGGCAGGGACAGGGGGCGAGCTTTCTTT
>NA|TRBV7-3|TRBJ2-1|NA
CASSLIPLHPGVNEQFF
TGTGCCAGCAGCTTAATACCCCTCCACCCAGGGGTCAATGAGCAGTTCTTC
>NA|TRBV6-4|TRBJ1-4|TRBD1
CAKNRGGEKLFF
TGTGCCAAGAACAGGGGTGGCGAAAAACTGTTTTTT
>NA|TRBV27|TRBJ1-2|NA
CASSLSRFGNYGYTF
TGTGCCAGCAGTTTATCGAGGTTCGGTAACTATGGCTACACCTTC
>NA|TRBV11-2|TRBJ2-2|TRBD1
CASSFLGQEIELFF
TGTGCCAGCAGCTTCCTCGGACAGGAGATAGAGCTGTTTTTT
>few|TRBV19|TRBJ1-1|NA
CASEEIAGLTEAFF
TGTGCCAGTGAGGAGATTGCGGGGCTCACTGAAGCTTTCTTT
>NA|TRBV29-1|TRBJ1-4|NA
CSVKNSANEKLFF
TGCAGCGTTAAAAACTCTGCTAATGAAAAACTGTTTTTT
>NA|TRBV27|TRBJ1-6|NA
CASSGPPLHF
TGTGCCAGCAGTGGCCCACCCCTCCACTTT